These 15 T cell receptor beta chains share one sample of origin, sequenced in a study of blood T cell repertoires in COVID-19. Clones were sequenced by immunoSEQ multiplex PCR, and TCRdb holds only the in-frame ones, with some missing. The sample includes 300,000 to 350,000 clones, 80% to 95% of them seen just once. The sample consisted of peripheral blood. The receptors here all came from a woman aged 25-40 years with COVID-19, enrolled during active disease.

The CDR3 DNA follows: TGTGCCAGCAGCCCCGGGACTAGCGGGTCCTACGAGCAGTACTTC. Residues: CASSPGTSGSYEQYF. V is TRBV3-1 (or the pseudogene TRBV3-2) and J is TRBJ2-7, with TRBD2 identical over 12 bases. CDR3 length equals 15 residues. V dropped 4 bases and J dropped 1; count of bases not matched to a gene: 2. The germline V gene has CDR1 LGHDT and CDR2 YNNKEL (reference sequence).

The chain joins TRBV11-1 to TRBJ1-2, with 7 bases matching TRBD1. Germline V lookup: CDR1 SGHAT, CDR2 FQDESV (reference sequence). The CDR3 runs 12 residues. V lost 5 bases and J lost 7; bases outside the gene matches: 4. This CDR3 is CASSLDRAGYTF. The CDR3 DNA sequence: TGTGCCAGCAGCCTCGACAGGGCTGGCTACACCTTC.

V gene TRBV28 combines with J gene TRBJ1-2; D unclear. V was pared by 3 bases and J by 4 bases, with 9 bases between. The CDR3 sequence is 13 residues long. CDR1 MDHEN and CDR2 SYDVKM come from the germline V gene. CDR3 region: CASSFQALYGYTF. The CDR3 DNA sequence: TGTGCCAGCAGTTTCCAGGCCCTCTATGGCTACACCTTC.

In nucleotides, the CDR3 is TGTGCCAGTAGTATAGGGGACAGTGGCTACACCTTC. As protein: CASSIGDSGYTF. This rearrangement joins TRBV19 to TRBJ1-2, with 7 bases matching TRBD1. Germline V CDR1 and CDR2: LNHDA, SQIVND (reference sequence). V gave up 1 base and J gave up 7 bases; unmatched junction bases: 0. The CDR3 covers 12 residues.

This chain joins TRBV5-1 and TRBJ2-5, with 7 bases identical to TRBD1. The CDR3 has 15 residues. J lost 5 bases, V lost 1 base, and 8 bases had no gene match. Germline V gene sequence: CDR1 SGHRS, CDR2 YFSETQ. The CDR3 nucleotides read TGCGCCAGCAGCTTGATGGCAGGGGGTGGGGAGACCCAGTACTTC. Translation: CASSLMAGGGETQYF.

The chain recombines TRBV6-6 with TRBJ1-5; D is undetermined. The CDR3 has 15 residues. Germline CDR1 MNHNY, CDR2 SVGAGI (reference sequence). V lost 2 bases and J 0 bases, leaving 8 bases between the germline ends. The CDR3 region has the DNA TGTGCCAGCAGTTACCCCCCGTATAGCAATCAGCCCCAGCATTTT. As protein: CASSYPPYSNQPQHF.

Regarding this clone: Other DNA sequences in this sample translate to the same CDR3. J is TRBJ1-2 and V is TRBV4-3, with unresolved D. Germline-derived CDR1 and CDR2 are LGHNA and YSLEER. This CDR3 comprises 15 residues. Deletions cut 1 base from V and 4 bases from J, with 13 bases between. The CDR3 reads CASSQVSGSRYGYTF. CDR3 nucleotides: TGCGCCAGCAGCCAAGTGTCGGGGTCTCGCTATGGCTACACCTTC.

The rearrangement links TRBV28 to TRBJ2-4; a possible D gene is TRBD1 (6 bases). This CDR3 is 16 amino acids long. V lost 0 bases to trimming and J lost 6 bases, with 15 bases between them. The V gene's germline CDR1 is MDHEN and CDR2 SYDVKM. The CDR3 DNA reads as TGTGCCAGCAGTTTATGGGATGAGGGGGTTGGAAACATTCAGTACTTC. It translates to CASSLWDEGVGNIQYF.

The genes are TRBV27 and TRBJ2-1, with 9 bases lining up with TRBD2. The V segment lost 6 bases and the J segment 6 bases; nucleotides outside the gene matches: 9. The germline V gene has CDR1 MNHEY and CDR2 SMNVEV (reference sequence). This CDR3 is 15 amino acids long. This CDR3 reads CASSPSGRPGNEQFF. The CDR3 DNA sequence: TGTGCCAGCAGCCCCAGCGGGAGGCCGGGCAATGAGCAGTTCTTC.

The chain uses TRBV6-6 and TRBJ1-2; TRBD1 matches 7 bases. CDR1 MNHNY and CDR2 SVGAGI come from the germline V gene (reference sequence). The CDR3 has 14 residues. With 5 bases clipped from V and 4 bases from J, the junction kept 7 bases outside the gene matches. The CDR3 DNA reads TGTGCCAGCAGTCCCGGACAGGACCGCTATGGCTACACCTTC. This sequence encodes CASSPGQDRYGYTF.

The rearrangement joins TRBV24-1 to TRBJ2-1, with 15 bases identical to TRBD2. Germline loops: CDR1 KGHDR, CDR2 SFDVKD. Trimming removed 5 bases from V and 8 bases from J; junction bases left unmatched: 6. This CDR3 comprises 16 residues. For the CDR3, the DNA is TGTGCCACCAGTGGGACTAGCGGGAGGGCCTTGGATGAGCAGTTCTTC. As protein: CATSGTSGRALDEQFF.

The chain links TRBV27 to TRBJ2-7, with 10 bases matching TRBD1. This CDR3 has 16 amino acids. Germline trimming cut 0 bases from V and 5 bases from J; bases unmatched to any gene: 7. Germline V gene data show CDR1 as MNHEY and CDR2 as SMNVEV (reference sequence). The CDR3: CASSLSSDRGSHEQYF. In nucleotides, the CDR3 is TGTGCCAGCAGTTTATCATCGGACAGGGGGTCCCACGAGCAGTACTTC.

The chain joins TRBV10-3 to TRBJ2-1; the match to TRBD2 covers 7 bases. The V gene's germline CDR1 is ENHRY and CDR2 SYGVKD. V was clipped by 4 bases and J by 3 bases; unmatched bases: 6. This CDR3 comprises 15 residues. CDR3 bases: TGTGCCATCAGTGGGACCGGGACTAACTACAATGAGCAGTTCTTC. Translating gives CAISGTGTNYNEQFF.

The V call is TRBV6-5, the J call TRBJ1-5; D not resolved. Germline CDR1 is MNHEY and CDR2 is SVGAGI. CDR3 length: 14 residues. The ends were cut back, 4 bases at V and 4 bases at J, with 11 bases in the middle. The CDR3 here is CASSWREGNQPQHF. The CDR3 nucleotides read TGTGCCAGCAGTTGGAGGGAAGGGAATCAGCCCCAGCATTTT.

The rearrangement links TRBV28 to TRBJ2-5; TRBD2 aligns across 7 bases. The CDR3 covers 13 residues. With 6 bases clipped from V and 4 bases from J, the junction kept 5 bases outside the gene matches. CDR1 and CDR2 (germline): MDHEN, SYDVKM. CDR3 coding DNA: TGTGCCAGCAGGGGAGGCGGGGGAGAGACCCAGTACTTC. Amino acid sequence: CASRGGGGETQYF.